Each of the 31 T cell receptor beta chains below was sequenced from the same sample in a study of technical replicates of blood from a handful of donors. Here immunoSEQ multiplex PCR was the method, and the copy in TCRdb shows in-frame clones only, minus some. This table has around 77,000 clones, roughly 90% appearing once. The sample consisted of T cells isolated from PBMCs. The receptors were gathered from a human donor in good health.

This rearrangement joins TRBV6-1 to TRBJ1-1, with a possible D match to TRBD1 (6 bases). CDR3 size: 14 residues. V gave up 2 bases and J gave up 1 base, with 8 bases separating them. The germline gives CDR1 MNHNS, CDR2 SASEGT. In DNA, the CDR3 is TGTGCCAGCAGTGAAAAGGGGGAGAACACTGAAGCTTTCTTT. This codes for CASSEKGENTEAFF.

V is TRBV2 and J is TRBJ2-5; 11 nucleotides agree with TRBD2. Unmatched junction bases numbered 14, after V lost 10 bases and J lost 4 bases. The length of the CDR3 is 16 residues. CDR1 SNHLY and CDR2 FYNNEI come from the germline V gene. The CDR3 coding sequence is TGTGCCAACAAACCGGGACTAGCGGATGTGGGAGAGACCCAGTACTTC. This gives the protein CANKPGLADVGETQYF. Filled out from reference TRBV2 and TRBJ2-5, the complete variable domain reads EPEVTQTPSHQVTQMGQEVILRCVPISNHLYFYWYRQILGQKVEFLVSFYNNEISEKSEIFDDQFSVERPDGSNFTLKIRSTKLEDSAMYFCANKPGLADVGETQYFGPGTRLLVL.

The chain joins TRBV18 to TRBJ2-1, with 9 positions matching TRBD1. The germline V gene encodes CDR1 KGHSH and CDR2 LQKENI. The CDR3 spans 14 residues. V lost 6 bases to trimming and J lost 8 bases; unmatched junction nucleotides: 8. CDR3 DNA sequence: TGTGCCAGCTCCCCAGCGGACAGGGGCCATGAGCAGTTCTTC. Protein sequence: CASSPADRGHEQFF.

The chain employs TRBV28 and TRBJ1-5; TRBD1 might be the D (6 bases). Germline assignment: CDR1 MDHEN and CDR2 SYDVKM. The CDR3 loop spans 14 amino acids. With 6 bases removed from V and 5 bases from J, the gap between germline ends came to 14 bases. CDR3 nucleotide sequence: TGTGCCAGCAGGTCCCCGAGGGGGTATCAGCCCCAGCATTTT. It specifies CASRSPRGYQPQHF.

This rearrangement joins TRBV10-3 to TRBJ1-4, with TRBD1 identical over 8 bases. V shed 6 bases, J shed 5 bases, and the junction held 2 bases outside the gene matches. Germline CDR1 ENHRY, CDR2 SYGVKD. The CDR3 contains 13 residues. The CDR3 DNA follows: TGTGCCATCAGGGACAGGGAAAATGAAAAACTGTTTTTT. This gives the protein CAIRDRENEKLFF.

The V and J genes are TRBV25-1 and TRBJ1-2, with D hard to call. CDR3 length: 15 amino acids. Germline V gene lookup returns CDR1 MGHDK and CDR2 SYGVNS. Trimming pared 1 base from V and 0 bases from J, leaving 9 bases between. CDR3 in DNA: TGTGCCAGCAGTGAATTGGGGAGAACTAACTATGGCTACACCTTC. Encoded protein: CASSELGRTNYGYTF.

The V and J genes are TRBV10-2 and TRBJ2-3; 10 bases agree with TRBD2. CDR3 size: 14 residues. Per germline, CDR1 WSHSY and CDR2 SAAADI. V gave up 7 bases and J gave up 4 bases; unmatched junction bases: 5. Here the CDR3 DNA reads TGCGCCAGCACCTTAGCGGGGGGATCAGATACGCAGTATTTT. Protein product: CASTLAGGSDTQYF.

The V call is TRBV15, the J call TRBJ2-7; 8 bases are a match to TRBD1. The CDR3 loop spans 18 amino acids. The V gene's germline CDR1 is LNHNV and CDR2 YYDKDF (reference sequence). With 1 base clipped from V and 2 bases from J, the junction kept 13 bases outside the gene matches. The CDR3 DNA follows: TGTGCCACCAGCAGAGTGAGAGGACAGGGTGCCCTGCCCTACGAGCAGTACTTC. Protein: CATSRVRGQGALPYEQYF.

V is TRBV5-1 and J is TRBJ2-7, with TRBD2 matching over 7 bases. The CDR3 is 16 residues long. V was clipped by 2 bases and J by 2 bases; unmatched bases: 10. The germline CDR1 and CDR2 sequences are SGHRS and YFSETQ. CDR3 sequence: CASSLPASGLTYEQYF. The CDR3 DNA sequence: TGCGCCAGCAGCTTACCAGCTAGCGGCCTGACCTACGAGCAGTACTTC.

The gene calls are TRBV5-1 and TRBJ2-3; D ambiguous. Trimming pared 0 bases from V and 7 bases from J, leaving 9 bases between. Germline loops: CDR1 SGHRS, CDR2 YFSETQ. CDR3 length: 13 amino acids. CDR3 in amino acids: CASSLAFSYTQYF. In DNA, the CDR3 is TGCGCCAGCAGCTTGGCCTTCAGTTATACGCAGTATTTT.

This clone turned up a few times. The CDR3: CASGGDPMNTEAFF. In DNA form, the CDR3 reads TGTGCCAGCGGAGGGGACCCCATGAACACTGAAGCTTTCTTT. This chain links TRBV7-9 with TRBJ1-1, with D possibly being TRBD1 (5 bases). V lost 8 bases and J lost 0, with 13 bases in between. The CDR3 spans 14 residues. CDR1 and CDR2 (germline): SEHNR, FQNEAQ (reference sequence).

The DNA for the CDR3 is TGTGCCATCAGTAATATTGACAGGAACACTGAAGCTTTCTTT. Translation: CAISNIDRNTEAFF. V and J are TRBV10-3 and TRBJ1-1, with D possibly being TRBD1 (5 bases). Trimming removed 5 bases at V and 1 base at J, with 11 bases between. CDR1 and CDR2 (germline): ENHRY, SYGVKD. The CDR3 contains 14 residues.

The rearrangement uses TRBV5-6 and TRBJ1-4, with 8 nucleotides matching TRBD1. Germline CDR1 and CDR2: SGHDT and YYEEEE. The CDR3 has 15 amino acids. Trimming removed 3 bases from V and 5 bases from J; junction bases left unmatched: 6. CDR3 DNA: TGTGCCAGCAGCTCTTTAAGACAGGGGAATGAAAAACTGTTTTTT. This gives the protein CASSSLRQGNEKLFF.

This sequence joins TRBV11-3 and TRBJ2-3, with TRBD2 matching 9 bases. Germline CDR1 SGHNT, CDR2 YENEEA. With 6 bases clipped from V and 5 bases from J, the junction kept 6 bases outside the gene matches. This CDR3 is 14 amino acids long. The CDR3 DNA reads as TGTGCCAGCAGTCCCCTAGCGGGAAAAGATACGCAGTATTTT. Amino acids: CASSPLAGKDTQYF.

V is TRBV6-5 and J is TRBJ2-3; 8 bases agree with TRBD2. Trimming removed 6 bases from V and 0 bases from J; junction bases left unmatched: 5. The CDR3 runs to 15 residues. Germline V CDR1 and CDR2: MNHEY, SVGAGI. CDR3 region: CASRRVAGSTDTQYF. The CDR3 DNA reads as TGTGCCAGCAGGCGGGTAGCGGGAAGCACAGATACGCAGTATTTT.

This clone appeared a single time. The J gene is TRBJ2-2, the V gene TRBV5-1; 9 bases fit TRBD1. CDR1 is SGHRS, CDR2 YFSETQ, per germline. This CDR3 has 15 residues. Trimming cost V 0 bases and J 7 bases; bases outside gene matches: 4. This CDR3 reads CASSLGQGVFGELFF. CDR3 in DNA: TGCGCCAGCAGCTTGGGACAGGGGGTTTTCGGGGAGCTGTTTTTT. Filled out from reference TRBV5-1 and TRBJ2-2, the complete variable domain reads KAGVTQTPRYLIKTRGQQVTLSCSPISGHRSVSWYQQTPGQGLQFLFEYFSETQRNKGNFPGRFSGRQFSNSRSEMNVSTLELGDSALYLCASSLGQGVFGELFFGEGSRLTVL.

V is TRBV7-3 and J is TRBJ1-1, with TRBD1 matching over 8 bases. Germline V gene sequence: CDR1 SGHTA, CDR2 FQGTGA. V lost 3 bases, J lost 3 bases, and 6 bases stayed unmatched. The CDR3 length is 15 residues. The CDR3 nucleotides are TGTGCCAGCAGCTTCGCAGGGGGCACGGACACTGAAGCTTTCTTT. Protein product: CASSFAGGTDTEAFF.

V and J are TRBV19 and TRBJ1-2; D perhaps matches TRBD1 (5 bases). CDR1 is LNHDA and CDR2 is SQIVND in the germline V gene (reference sequence). CDR3 length: 15 amino acids. Trimming pared 8 bases from V and 0 bases from J, leaving 16 bases between. The CDR3 region is CASSGPIPSNYGYTF. CDR3 DNA sequence: TGTGCCAGTTCAGGGCCAATCCCCTCTAACTATGGCTACACCTTC.

A word on this clone: The conserved phenylalanine or tryptophan normally closing the CDR3 is absent here, so this likely arose from a read error. The limits of the CDR3 on the DNA are not certain, so only TCRdb's listed CDR3 is given. The chain combines TRBV7-2 with TRBJ1-2; the tabulated D call, TRBD1, remains unverified against the DNA. The CDR3 has 13 amino acids, counting both end residues. Germline V CDR1 and CDR2: SGHTA, FQGNSA. CDR3 residues: CASSETGGDSNIY.

V is TRBV2 and J is TRBJ1-1; perhaps TRBD1 as D (5 bases). The CDR3 contains 14 residues. Trimming left V 5 bases short and J 6 bases short, with 16 bases between. Germline-derived CDR1 and CDR2 are SNHLY and FYNNEI. CDR3 coding DNA: TGTGCCAGCAGTCCCACCTGGGGGGACCCTGAAGCTTTCTTT. Its protein product is CASSPTWGDPEAFF.

The rearrangement uses TRBV7-9 and TRBJ1-5; TRBD1 matches at 10 bases. CDR1 SEHNR and CDR2 FQNEAQ come from the germline V gene (reference sequence). J was trimmed by 4 bases and V by 5 bases; bases with no gene match: 8. This CDR3 spans 16 amino acids. In DNA, the CDR3 is TGTGCCAGCAGCCCCTTAGGACAGGGGGGGAATCAGCCCCAGCATTTT. This gives the protein CASSPLGQGGNQPQHF.

The J gene is TRBJ2-2, the V gene TRBV5-1; TRBD2 agrees at 9 bases. Germline loops: CDR1 SGHRS, CDR2 YFSETQ. This CDR3 has 18 amino acids. J lost 4 bases, V lost 0 bases, and 10 bases had no gene match. CDR3 residues: CASSLVRFAGGPTGELFF. DNA of the CDR3: TGCGCCAGCAGCTTGGTTCGGTTCGCGGGAGGGCCCACCGGGGAGCTGTTTTTT.

A single count supports this clone. DNA of the CDR3: TGTGCCAGCTCACCAGGCCAGGACTACGAGCAGTACTTC. Translating gives CASSPGQDYEQYF. This chain uses TRBV18 with TRBJ2-7; D remains ambiguous. The CDR3 runs 13 residues. V was shortened by 2 bases and J by 3 bases, with 8 bases between the two germline ends. Per germline, CDR1 KGHSH and CDR2 LQKENI.

The chain joins TRBV7-8 to TRBJ1-1, with D maybe TRBD1 (6 bases). CDR1 and CDR2 (germline): SGHVS, FQNEAQ. Trimming removed 3 bases at V and 9 bases at J, with 14 bases between. The CDR3 is made up of 13 amino acids. In nucleotides, the CDR3 is TGTGCCAGCAGCTTTCGGACAGAAAGAAAAGCTTTCTTT. Amino acids: CASSFRTERKAFF.

The chain employs TRBV19 and TRBJ1-2; no clear D. V was cut by 6 bases and J by 4 bases, with 18 bases left in between. The V gene's germline CDR1 is LNHDA and CDR2 SQIVND (reference sequence). The CDR3 consists of 15 residues. CDR3 loop: CASREPGEIFYGYTF. CDR3 in DNA: TGTGCCAGTAGAGAACCCGGGGAAATTTTCTATGGCTACACCTTC.

The chain recombines TRBV19 with TRBJ1-5; TRBD1 might be the D (5 bases). Trimming took 5 bases from V and 0 from J, leaving 14 bases between them. Germline V gives CDR1 LNHDA, CDR2 SQIVND (reference sequence). The length of the CDR3 is 16 residues. The CDR3 protein is CASSGYGGYSNQPQHF. CDR3 bases: TGTGCCAGTAGTGGTTACGGGGGGTATAGCAATCAGCCCCAGCATTTT.

J is TRBJ2-3 and V is TRBV4-1, with 11 bases aligning to TRBD1. The CDR3 runs 13 residues. V lost 4 bases and J lost 7; bases outside the gene matches: 1. The germline V gene encodes CDR1 MGHRA and CDR2 YSYEKL. CDR3 nucleotides: TGCGCCAGCAGCCGGGACAGGGGGTATACGCAGTATTTT. Encoded protein: CASSRDRGYTQYF.

The chain carries TRBV27 and TRBJ2-1, with D possibly TRBD1 on 6 matching bases. CDR1 MNHEY and CDR2 SMNVEV come from the germline V gene (reference sequence). The CDR3 loop spans 14 amino acids. Trimming left V 6 bases short and J 0 bases short, with 9 bases between. CDR3 protein: CASSSDSSYNEQFF. CDR3 DNA sequence: TGTGCCAGCAGCTCGGACAGCTCCTACAATGAGCAGTTCTTC.

The CDR3 protein is CASSPGAGYEQYF. CDR3 DNA sequence: TGTGCCAGCTCACCAGGCGCGGGTTACGAGCAGTACTTC. The chain employs TRBV18 and TRBJ2-7, with D maybe TRBD2 (5 bases). V was clipped by 2 bases and J by 4 bases, with 9 bases between them. The V gene's germline CDR1 is KGHSH and CDR2 LQKENI. This CDR3 region has 13 residues.

This clone was detected once. Within the sample, other DNA sequences also encode this same CDR3. The rearrangement uses TRBV19 and TRBJ1-2; maybe TRBD1 (5 bases). Germline-derived CDR1 and CDR2 are LNHDA and SQIVND (reference sequence). This CDR3 contains 13 residues. The germline V and J ends were trimmed by 5 bases and 4 bases, with 11 bases remaining between them. CDR3 loop: CASSLGQGYGYTF. The CDR3 nucleotides read TGTGCCAGTAGTCTGGGGCAAGGCTATGGCTACACCTTC.

V gene TRBV5-1 combines with J gene TRBJ1-2; D not certain. The germline V gene has CDR1 SGHRS and CDR2 YFSETQ. This CDR3 is built from 12 residues. Deletions cut 3 bases from V and 2 bases from J, with 5 bases between. The CDR3 sequence: CASSSQNYGYTF. The CDR3 DNA is TGCGCCAGCAGCTCACAGAACTATGGCTACACCTTC.